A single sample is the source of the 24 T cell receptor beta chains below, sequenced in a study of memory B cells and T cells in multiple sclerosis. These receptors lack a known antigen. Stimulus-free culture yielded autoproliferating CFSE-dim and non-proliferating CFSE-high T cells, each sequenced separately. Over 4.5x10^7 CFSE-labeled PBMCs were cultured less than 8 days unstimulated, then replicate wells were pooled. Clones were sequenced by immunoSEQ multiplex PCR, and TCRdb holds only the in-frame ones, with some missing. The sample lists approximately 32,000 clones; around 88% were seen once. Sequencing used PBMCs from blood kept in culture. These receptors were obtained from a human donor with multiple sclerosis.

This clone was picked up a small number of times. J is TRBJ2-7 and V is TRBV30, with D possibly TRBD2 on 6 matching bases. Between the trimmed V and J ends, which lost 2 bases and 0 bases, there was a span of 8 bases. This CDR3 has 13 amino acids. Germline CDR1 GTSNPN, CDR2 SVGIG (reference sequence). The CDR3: CAWSRGSSYEQYF. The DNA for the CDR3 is TGTGCCTGGAGTCGGGGGTCCTCCTACGAGCAGTACTTC.

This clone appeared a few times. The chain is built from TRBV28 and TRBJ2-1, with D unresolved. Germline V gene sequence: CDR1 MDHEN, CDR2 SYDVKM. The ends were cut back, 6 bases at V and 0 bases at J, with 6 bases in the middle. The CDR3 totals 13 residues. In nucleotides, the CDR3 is TGTGCCAGCAGAGAGAGCTCCTACAATGAGCAGTTCTTC. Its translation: CASRESSYNEQFF. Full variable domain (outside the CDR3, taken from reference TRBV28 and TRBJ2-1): DVKVTQSSRYLVKRTGEKVFLECVQDMDHENMFWYRQDPGLGLRLIYFSYDVKMKEKGDIPEGYSVSREKKERFSLILESASTNQTSMYLCASRESSYNEQFFGPGTRLTVL.

Written as DNA, the CDR3 is TGTGCCGAGCTAGCGGAGAAATACAATGAGCAGTTCTTC. This translates into CAELAEKYNEQFF. The chain has TRBV7-9 and TRBJ2-1; 7 positions agree with TRBD2. The germline V gene encodes CDR1 SEHNR and CDR2 FQNEAQ (reference sequence). V trimming: 11 bases; J trimming: 4 bases; junction bases outside the gene matches: 8. The CDR3 spans 13 residues.

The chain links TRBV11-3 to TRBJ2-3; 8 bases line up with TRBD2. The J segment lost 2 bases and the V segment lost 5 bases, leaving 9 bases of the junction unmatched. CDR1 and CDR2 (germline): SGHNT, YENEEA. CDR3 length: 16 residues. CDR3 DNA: TGTGCCAGCAGCCCCGAACGGGGGGGAATCACAGATACGCAGTATTTT. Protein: CASSPERGGITDTQYF.

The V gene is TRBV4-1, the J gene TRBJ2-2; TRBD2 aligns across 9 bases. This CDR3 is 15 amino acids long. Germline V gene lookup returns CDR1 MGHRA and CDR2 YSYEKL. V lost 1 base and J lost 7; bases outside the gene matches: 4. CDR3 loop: CASSQVEREVGELFF. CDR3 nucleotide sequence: TGCGCCAGCAGCCAAGTGGAGCGGGAGGTCGGGGAGCTGTTTTTT.

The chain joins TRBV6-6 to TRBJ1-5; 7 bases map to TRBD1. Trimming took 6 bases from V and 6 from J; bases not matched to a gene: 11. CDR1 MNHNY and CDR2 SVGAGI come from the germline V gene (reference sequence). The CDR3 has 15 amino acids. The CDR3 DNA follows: TGTGCCAGCAGCCCAAGCAGGGGGAACGGTCAGCCCCAGCATTTT. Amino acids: CASSPSRGNGQPQHF.

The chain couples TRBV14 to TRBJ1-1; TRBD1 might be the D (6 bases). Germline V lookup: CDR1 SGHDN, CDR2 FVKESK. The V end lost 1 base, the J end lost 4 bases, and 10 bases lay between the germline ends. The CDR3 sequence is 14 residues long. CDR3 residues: CASSQVRGGTEAFF. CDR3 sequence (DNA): TGTGCCAGCAGCCAAGTGAGGGGGGGCACTGAAGCTTTCTTT.

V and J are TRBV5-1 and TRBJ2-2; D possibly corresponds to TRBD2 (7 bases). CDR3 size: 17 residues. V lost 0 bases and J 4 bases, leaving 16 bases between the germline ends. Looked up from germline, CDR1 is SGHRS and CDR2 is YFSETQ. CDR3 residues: CASSLVPGRGGTGELFF. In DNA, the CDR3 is TGCGCCAGCAGCTTGGTTCCGGGAAGGGGGGGCACCGGGGAGCTGTTTTTT.

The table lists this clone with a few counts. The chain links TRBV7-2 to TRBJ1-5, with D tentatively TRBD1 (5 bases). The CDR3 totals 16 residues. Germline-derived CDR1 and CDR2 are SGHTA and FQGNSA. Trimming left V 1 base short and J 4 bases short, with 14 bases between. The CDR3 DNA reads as TGTGCCAGCAGCTTAGGTCTCGGATCAGGGAATCAGCCCCAGCATTTT. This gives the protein CASSLGLGSGNQPQHF.

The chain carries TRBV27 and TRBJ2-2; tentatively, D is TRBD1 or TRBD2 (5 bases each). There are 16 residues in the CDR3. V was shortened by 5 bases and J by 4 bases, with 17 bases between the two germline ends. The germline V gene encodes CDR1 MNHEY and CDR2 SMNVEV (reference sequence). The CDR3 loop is CASSPYEGLGTGELFF. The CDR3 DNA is TGTGCCAGCAGTCCTTATGAGGGGCTTGGCACCGGGGAGCTGTTTTTT.

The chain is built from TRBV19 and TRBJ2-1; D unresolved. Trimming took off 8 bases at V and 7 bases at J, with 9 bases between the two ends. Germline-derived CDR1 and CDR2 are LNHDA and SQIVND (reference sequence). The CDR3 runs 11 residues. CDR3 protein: CASGPGNEQFF. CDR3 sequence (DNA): TGTGCCAGTGGCCCCGGGAATGAGCAGTTCTTC.

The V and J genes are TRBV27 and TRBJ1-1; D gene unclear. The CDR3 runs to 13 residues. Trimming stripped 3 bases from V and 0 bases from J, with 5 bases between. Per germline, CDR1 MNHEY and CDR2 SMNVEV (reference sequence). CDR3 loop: CASSFSMNTEAFF. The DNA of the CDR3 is TGTGCCAGCAGTTTCTCGATGAACACTGAAGCTTTCTTT.

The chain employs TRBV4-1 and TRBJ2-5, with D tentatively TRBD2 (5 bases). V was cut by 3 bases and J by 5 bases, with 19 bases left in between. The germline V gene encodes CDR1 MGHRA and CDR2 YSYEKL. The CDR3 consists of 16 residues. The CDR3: CASSHSAGETRETQYF. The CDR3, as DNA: TGCGCCAGCAGCCACAGTGCTGGGGAGACACGGGAGACCCAGTACTTC.

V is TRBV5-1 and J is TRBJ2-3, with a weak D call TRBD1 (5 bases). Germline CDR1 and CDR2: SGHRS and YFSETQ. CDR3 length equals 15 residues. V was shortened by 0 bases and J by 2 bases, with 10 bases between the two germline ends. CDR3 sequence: CASSLVSGNTDTQYF. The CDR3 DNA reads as TGCGCCAGCAGCTTGGTGTCAGGGAACACAGATACGCAGTATTTT.

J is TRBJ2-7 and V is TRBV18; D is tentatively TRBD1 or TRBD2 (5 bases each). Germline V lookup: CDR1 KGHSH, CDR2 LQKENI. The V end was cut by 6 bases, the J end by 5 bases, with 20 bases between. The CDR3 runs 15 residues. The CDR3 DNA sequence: TGTGCCAGCTCCGACATCCCCGGGACGATTGACGAGCAGTACTTC. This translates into CASSDIPGTIDEQYF. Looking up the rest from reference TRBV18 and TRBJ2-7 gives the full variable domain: NAGVMQNPRHLVRRRGQEARLRCSPMKGHSHVYWYRQLPEEGLKFMVYLQKENIIDESGMPKERFSAEFPKEGPSILRIQQVVRGDSAAYFCASSDIPGTIDEQYFGPGTRLTVT.

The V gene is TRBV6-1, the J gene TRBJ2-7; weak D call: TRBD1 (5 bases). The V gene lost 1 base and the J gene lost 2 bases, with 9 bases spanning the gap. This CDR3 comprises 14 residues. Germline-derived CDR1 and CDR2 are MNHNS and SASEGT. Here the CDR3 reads CASSEGQGTYEQYF. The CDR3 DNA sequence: TGTGCCAGCAGTGAAGGGCAGGGAACCTACGAGCAGTACTTC.

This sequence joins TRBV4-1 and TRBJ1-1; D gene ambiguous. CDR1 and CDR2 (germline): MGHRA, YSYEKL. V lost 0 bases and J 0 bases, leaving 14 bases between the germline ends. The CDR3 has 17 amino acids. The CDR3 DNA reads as TGCGCCAGCAGCCAAGAGGGAGCCCCGGTCATGAACACTGAAGCTTTCTTT. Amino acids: CASSQEGAPVMNTEAFF.

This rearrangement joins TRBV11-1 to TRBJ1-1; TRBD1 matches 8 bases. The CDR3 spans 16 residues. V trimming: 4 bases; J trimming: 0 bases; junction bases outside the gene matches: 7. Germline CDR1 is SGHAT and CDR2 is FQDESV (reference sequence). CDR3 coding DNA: TGTGCCAGCAGCTCAAGGGACAGGATGATGAACACTGAAGCTTTCTTT. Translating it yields CASSSRDRMMNTEAFF. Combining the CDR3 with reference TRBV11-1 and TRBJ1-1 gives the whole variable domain EAEVAQSPRYKITEKSQAVAFWCDPISGHATLYWYRQILGQGPELLVQFQDESVVDDSQLPKDRFSAERLKGVDSTLKIQPAELGDSAMYLCASSSRDRMMNTEAFFGQGTRLTVV.

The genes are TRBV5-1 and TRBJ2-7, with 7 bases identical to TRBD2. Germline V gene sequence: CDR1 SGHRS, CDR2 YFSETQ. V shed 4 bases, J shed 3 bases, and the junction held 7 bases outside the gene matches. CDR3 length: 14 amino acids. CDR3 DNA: TGCGCCAGCAGCGCCCTAGCGGAAGACTACGAGCAGTACTTC. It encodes CASSALAEDYEQYF.

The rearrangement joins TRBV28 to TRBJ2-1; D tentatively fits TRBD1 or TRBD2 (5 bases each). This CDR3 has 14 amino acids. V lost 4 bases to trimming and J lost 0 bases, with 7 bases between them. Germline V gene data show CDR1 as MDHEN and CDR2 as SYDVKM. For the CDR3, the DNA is TGTGCCAGCAGTTGGGACCCCTCCTACAATGAGCAGTTCTTC. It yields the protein CASSWDPSYNEQFF. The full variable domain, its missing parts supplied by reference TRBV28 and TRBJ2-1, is DVKVTQSSRYLVKRTGEKVFLECVQDMDHENMFWYRQDPGLGLRLIYFSYDVKMKEKGDIPEGYSVSREKKERFSLILESASTNQTSMYLCASSWDPSYNEQFFGPGTRLTVL.

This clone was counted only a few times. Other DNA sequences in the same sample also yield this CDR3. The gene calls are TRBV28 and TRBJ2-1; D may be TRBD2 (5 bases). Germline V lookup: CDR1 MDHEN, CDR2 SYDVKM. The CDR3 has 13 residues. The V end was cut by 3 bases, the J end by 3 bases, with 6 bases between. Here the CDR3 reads CASSLGSYNEQFF. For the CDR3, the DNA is TGTGCCAGCAGTTTGGGGAGCTACAATGAGCAGTTCTTC.

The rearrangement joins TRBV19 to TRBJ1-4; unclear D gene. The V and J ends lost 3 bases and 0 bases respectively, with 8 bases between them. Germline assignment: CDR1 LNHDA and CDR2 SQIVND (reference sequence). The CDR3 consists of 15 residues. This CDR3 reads CASSMAHTTNEKLFF. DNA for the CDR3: TGTGCCAGTAGTATGGCCCATACAACTAATGAAAAACTGTTTTTT.

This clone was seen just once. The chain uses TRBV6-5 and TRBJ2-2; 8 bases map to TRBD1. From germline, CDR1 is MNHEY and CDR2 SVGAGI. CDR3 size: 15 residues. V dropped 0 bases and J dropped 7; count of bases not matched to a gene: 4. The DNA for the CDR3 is TGTGCCAGCAGTTACTCGGACAGGGAGGTCGGGGAGCTGTTTTTT. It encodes CASSYSDREVGELFF.

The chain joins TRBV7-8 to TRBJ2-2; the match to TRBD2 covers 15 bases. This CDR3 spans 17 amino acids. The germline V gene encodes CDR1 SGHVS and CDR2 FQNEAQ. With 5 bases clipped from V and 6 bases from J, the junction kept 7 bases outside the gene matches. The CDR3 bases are TGTGCCAGCAGCCCGGAACGGACTAGCGGGAGGGCCGGGGAGCTGTTTTTT. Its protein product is CASSPERTSGRAGELFF.